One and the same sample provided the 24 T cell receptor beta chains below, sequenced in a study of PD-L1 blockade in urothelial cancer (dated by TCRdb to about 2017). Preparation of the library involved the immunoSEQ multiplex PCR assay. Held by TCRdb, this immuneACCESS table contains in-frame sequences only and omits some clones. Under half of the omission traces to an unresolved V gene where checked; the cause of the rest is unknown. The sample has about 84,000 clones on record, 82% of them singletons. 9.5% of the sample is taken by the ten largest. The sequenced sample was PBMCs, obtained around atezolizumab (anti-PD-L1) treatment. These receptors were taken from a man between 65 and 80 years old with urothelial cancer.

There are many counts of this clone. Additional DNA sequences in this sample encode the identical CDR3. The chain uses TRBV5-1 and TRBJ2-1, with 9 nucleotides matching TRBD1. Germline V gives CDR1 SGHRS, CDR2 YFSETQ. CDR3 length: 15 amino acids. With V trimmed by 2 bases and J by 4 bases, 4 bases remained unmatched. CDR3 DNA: TGCGCCAGCAGCTTAGGACAGGGGAGTTACAATGAGCAGTTCTTC. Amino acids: CASSLGQGSYNEQFF.

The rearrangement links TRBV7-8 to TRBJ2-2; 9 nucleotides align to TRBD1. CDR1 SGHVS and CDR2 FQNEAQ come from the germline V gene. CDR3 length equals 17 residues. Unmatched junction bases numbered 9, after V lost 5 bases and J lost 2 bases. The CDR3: CASSRVRDRVNTGELFF. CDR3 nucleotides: TGTGCCAGCAGCCGTGTCCGGGACAGGGTAAACACCGGGGAGCTGTTTTTT.

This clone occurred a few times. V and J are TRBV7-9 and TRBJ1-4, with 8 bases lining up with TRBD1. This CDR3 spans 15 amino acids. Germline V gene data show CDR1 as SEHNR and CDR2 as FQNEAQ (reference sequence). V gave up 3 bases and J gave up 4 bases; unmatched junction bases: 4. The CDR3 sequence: CASSFKTGDNEKLFF. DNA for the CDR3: TGTGCCAGCAGCTTCAAGACAGGGGATAATGAAAAACTGTTTTTT.

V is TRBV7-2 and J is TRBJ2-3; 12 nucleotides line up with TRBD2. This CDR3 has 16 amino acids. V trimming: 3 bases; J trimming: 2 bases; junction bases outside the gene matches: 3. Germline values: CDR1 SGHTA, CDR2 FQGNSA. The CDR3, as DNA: TGTGCCAGCAGCTTCCTAGCGGGAGGGTCCACAGATACGCAGTATTTT. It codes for CASSFLAGGSTDTQYF.

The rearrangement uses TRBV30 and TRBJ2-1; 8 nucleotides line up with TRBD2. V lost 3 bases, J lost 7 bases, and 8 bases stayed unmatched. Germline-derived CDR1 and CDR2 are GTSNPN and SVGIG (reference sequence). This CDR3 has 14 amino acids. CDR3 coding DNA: TGTGCCTGGAGAGTGGTTAGCGGGATTAATGAGCAGTTCTTC. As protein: CAWRVVSGINEQFF.

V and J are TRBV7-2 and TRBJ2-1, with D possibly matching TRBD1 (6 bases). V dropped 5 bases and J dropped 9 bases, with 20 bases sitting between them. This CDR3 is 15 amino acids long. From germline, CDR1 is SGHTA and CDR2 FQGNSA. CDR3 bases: TGTGCCAGCAGCCCGGTTAGGACAGCCCGTCCTGAGCAGTTCTTC. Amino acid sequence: CASSPVRTARPEQFF.

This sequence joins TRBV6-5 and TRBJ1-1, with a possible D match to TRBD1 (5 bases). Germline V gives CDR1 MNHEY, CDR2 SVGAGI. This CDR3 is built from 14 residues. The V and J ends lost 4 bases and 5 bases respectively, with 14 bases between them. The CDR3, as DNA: TGTGCCAGCAGTTTTCGGGGGGTTGAGACTGAAGCTTTCTTT. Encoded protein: CASSFRGVETEAFF.

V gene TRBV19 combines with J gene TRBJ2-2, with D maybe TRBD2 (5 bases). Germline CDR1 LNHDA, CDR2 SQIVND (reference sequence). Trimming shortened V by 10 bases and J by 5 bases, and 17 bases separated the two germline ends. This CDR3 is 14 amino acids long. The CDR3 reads CATSPWTVTGELFF. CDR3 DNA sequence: TGTGCCACCTCCCCTTGGACTGTGACCGGGGAGCTGTTTTTT.

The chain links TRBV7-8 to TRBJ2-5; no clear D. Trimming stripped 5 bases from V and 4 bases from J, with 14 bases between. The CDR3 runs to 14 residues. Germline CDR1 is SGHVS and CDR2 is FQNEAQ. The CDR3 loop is CASSPLVRAETQYF. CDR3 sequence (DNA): TGTGCCAGCAGCCCCCTCGTACGAGCAGAGACCCAGTACTTC.

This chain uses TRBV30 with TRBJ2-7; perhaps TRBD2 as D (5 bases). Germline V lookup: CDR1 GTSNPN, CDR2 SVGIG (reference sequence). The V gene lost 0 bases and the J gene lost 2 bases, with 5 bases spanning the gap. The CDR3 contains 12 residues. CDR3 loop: CAWSVLAYEQYF. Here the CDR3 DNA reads TGTGCCTGGAGTGTACTAGCCTACGAGCAGTACTTC.

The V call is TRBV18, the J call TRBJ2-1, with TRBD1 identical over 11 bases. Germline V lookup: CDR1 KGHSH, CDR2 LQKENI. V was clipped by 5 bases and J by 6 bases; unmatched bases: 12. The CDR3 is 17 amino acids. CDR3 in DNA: TGTGCCAGCTCATCCGACCCCCGGGACAGGGGGGGCAATGAGCAGTTCTTC. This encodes CASSSDPRDRGGNEQFF.

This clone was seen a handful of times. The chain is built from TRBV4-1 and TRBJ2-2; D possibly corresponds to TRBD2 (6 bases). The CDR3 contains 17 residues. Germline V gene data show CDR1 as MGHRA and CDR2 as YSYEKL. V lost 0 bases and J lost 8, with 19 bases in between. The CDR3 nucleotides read TGCGCCAGCAGCCAAGAGGAGGCTAGCGTGTCGACGGGGGAGCTGTTTTTT. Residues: CASSQEEASVSTGELFF.

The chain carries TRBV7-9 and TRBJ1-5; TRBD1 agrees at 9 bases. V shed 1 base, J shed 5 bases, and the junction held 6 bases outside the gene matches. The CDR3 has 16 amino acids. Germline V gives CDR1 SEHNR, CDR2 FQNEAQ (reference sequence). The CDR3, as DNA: TGTGCCAGCAGCTTAGGGGCCGACAGGGGGTATCAGCCCCAGCATTTT. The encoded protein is CASSLGADRGYQPQHF.

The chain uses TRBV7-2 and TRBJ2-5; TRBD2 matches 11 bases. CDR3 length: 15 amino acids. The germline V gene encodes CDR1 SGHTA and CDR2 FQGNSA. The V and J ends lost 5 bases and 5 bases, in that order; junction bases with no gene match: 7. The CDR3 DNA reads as TGTGCCAGCAGCCCCGGGACTAGCGGTCGGGAGACCCAGTACTTC. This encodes CASSPGTSGRETQYF.

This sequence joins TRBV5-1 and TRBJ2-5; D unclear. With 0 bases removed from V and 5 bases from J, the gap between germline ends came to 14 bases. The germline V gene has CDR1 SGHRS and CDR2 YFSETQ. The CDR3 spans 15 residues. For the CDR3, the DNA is TGCGCCAGCAGCTTGGTAACAGCATCAAGGGAGACCCAGTACTTC. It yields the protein CASSLVTASRETQYF.

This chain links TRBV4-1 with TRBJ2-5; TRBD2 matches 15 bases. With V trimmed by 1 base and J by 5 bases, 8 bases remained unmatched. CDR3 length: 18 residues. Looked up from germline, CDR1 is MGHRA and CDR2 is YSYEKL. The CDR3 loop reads CASSQGRTSGGAGETQYF. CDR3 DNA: TGCGCCAGCAGCCAAGGGCGGACTAGCGGGGGGGCCGGGGAGACCCAGTACTTC.

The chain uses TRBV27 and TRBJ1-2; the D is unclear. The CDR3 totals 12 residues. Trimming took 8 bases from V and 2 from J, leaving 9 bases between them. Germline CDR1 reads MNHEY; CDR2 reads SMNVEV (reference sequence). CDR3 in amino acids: CASSARNYGYTF. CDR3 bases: TGTGCCAGCTCTGCGCGCAACTATGGCTACACCTTC.

CDR3 in amino acids: CATTGWNEKLFF. CDR3 DNA: TGTGCCACCACAGGGTGGAATGAAAAACTGTTTTTT. This chain links TRBV2 with TRBJ1-4, with TRBD1 as a possible D gene (6 bases). This CDR3 contains 12 residues. The germline V gene has CDR1 SNHLY and CDR2 FYNNEI. V was shortened by 10 bases and J by 5 bases, with 11 bases between the two germline ends. The full variable domain, rest sourced from reference TRBV2 and TRBJ1-4, is EPEVTQTPSHQVTQMGQEVILRCVPISNHLYFYWYRQILGQKVEFLVSFYNNEISEKSEIFDDQFSVERPDGSNFTLKIRSTKLEDSAMYFCATTGWNEKLFFGSGTQLSVL.

The DNA for the CDR3 is TGTGCCAGCAGCCCCCAAGCACAGGGATCCATGAATCAGCCCCAGCATTTT. Translating gives CASSPQAQGSMNQPQHF. This chain connects TRBV7-9 to TRBJ1-5; tentatively, D is TRBD1 (6 bases). The CDR3 runs to 17 residues. Trimming removed 5 bases from V and 4 bases from J, with 21 bases in between. Per germline, CDR1 SEHNR and CDR2 FQNEAQ (reference sequence).

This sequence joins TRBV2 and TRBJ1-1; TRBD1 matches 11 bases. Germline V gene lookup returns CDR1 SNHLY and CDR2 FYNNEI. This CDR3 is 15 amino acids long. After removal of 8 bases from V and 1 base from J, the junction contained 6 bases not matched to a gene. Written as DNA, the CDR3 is TGTGCCAGCGCCCGGACAGGGGGCGGGAACACTGAAGCTTTCTTT. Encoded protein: CASARTGGGNTEAFF.

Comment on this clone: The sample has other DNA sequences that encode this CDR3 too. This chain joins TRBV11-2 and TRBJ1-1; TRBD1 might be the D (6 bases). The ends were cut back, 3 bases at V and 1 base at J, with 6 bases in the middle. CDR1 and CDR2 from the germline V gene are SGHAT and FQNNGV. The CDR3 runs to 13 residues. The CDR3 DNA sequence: TGTGCCAGCAGCTTGGACAGGAACACTGAAGCTTTCTTT. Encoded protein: CASSLDRNTEAFF.

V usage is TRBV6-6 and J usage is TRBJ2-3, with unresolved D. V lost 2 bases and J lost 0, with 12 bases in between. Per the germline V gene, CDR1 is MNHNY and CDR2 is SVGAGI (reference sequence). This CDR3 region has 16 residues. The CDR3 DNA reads TGTGCCAGCAGTTACACCTACCTGATTAGCACAGATACGCAGTATTTT. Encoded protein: CASSYTYLISTDTQYF.

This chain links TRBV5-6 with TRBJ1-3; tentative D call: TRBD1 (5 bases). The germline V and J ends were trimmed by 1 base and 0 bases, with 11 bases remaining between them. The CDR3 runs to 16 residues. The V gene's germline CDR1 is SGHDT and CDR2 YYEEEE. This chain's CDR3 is CASSLRRGSSGNTIYF. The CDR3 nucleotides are TGTGCCAGCAGCTTGAGGCGGGGCTCCTCTGGAAACACCATATATTTT.

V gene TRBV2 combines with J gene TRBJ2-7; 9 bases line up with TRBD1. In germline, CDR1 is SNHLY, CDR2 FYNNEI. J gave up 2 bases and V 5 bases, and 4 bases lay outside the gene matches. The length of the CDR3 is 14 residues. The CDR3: CASSTGTGTYEQYF. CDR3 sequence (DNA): TGTGCCAGCAGTACCGGGACAGGGACCTACGAGCAGTACTTC.